This T cell receptor (beta chain) was documented in a study of blood T cell repertoires in COVID-19. About the research overall: The analysed material was cDNA or gDNA that came from T cells, B-cell-depleted T cells, or PBMCs.

Libraries were prepared by immunoSEQ multiplex PCR; TCRdb keeps only in-frame clonotypes and omits some of them. The sample has about 98,000 clones, more than 80% seen once. Germline lookup yields CDR1 SGHTA and CDR2 FQGNSA. This CDR3 contains 15 residues. The V end lost 5 bases, the J end lost 2 bases, and 15 bases lay between the germline ends. Sequences were obtained from peripheral blood. The chain is built from TRBV7-2 and TRBJ1-2; weak D call: TRBD1 (5 bases). The sequence was collected from a human donor in a cohort sampled during active COVID-19. CDR3 bases: TGTGCCAGCAGCCCCGGGGGGGGAGGGAACTATGGCTACACCTTC. This translates into CASSPGGGGNYGYTF.